These T cell receptor beta chains were read from a single sample in a study of PD-L1 blockade in urothelial cancer. Profiled with immunoSEQ multiplex PCR; TCRdb holds only in-frame clones, not every one. Here the sample spans approximately 63,000 clones, roughly 77% being singletons. Sequencing used PBMCs, obtained around atezolizumab (anti-PD-L1) treatment. The receptors were sampled from a man aged 65 to 79 with urothelial cancer. Each CDR3 is given with its conserved first and last residue. A D gene is named only where the DNA matches it firmly. Clone sizes are given selectively: once, few, many, or a class where the clone is expanded.

j_call	v_call	clone_size	d_call	cdr3_aa	cdr3_nt
TRBJ1-5	TRBV4-2	few	TRBD1	CASSQEGQADQPQHF	TGTGCCAGCAGCCAAGAAGGACAGGCTGATCAGCCCCAGCATTTT
TRBJ1-5	TRBV7-2	once	-	CASSLQTGDNQPQHF	TGTGCCAGCAGCCTTCAGACAGGAGATAATCAGCCCCAGCATTTT
TRBJ2-5	TRBV5-6	-	-	CASSLSSAEETQYF	TGTGCCAGCAGCTTGAGTAGCGCTGAAGAGACCCAGTACTTC
TRBJ2-7	TRBV9	-	TRBD2	CASSPRTSGRYEQYF	TGTGCCAGCAGCCCTAGGACTAGCGGGAGATACGAGCAGTACTTC
TRBJ2-7	TRBV6-6	-	TRBD1	CASSPKTGVDPYEQYF	TGTGCCAGCAGTCCAAAAACAGGGGTTGACCCCTACGAGCAGTACTTC
TRBJ2-1	TRBV18	-	-	CASSPPSSYNEQFF	TGTGCCAGCTCACCTCCGAGCTCCTACAATGAGCAGTTCTTC
TRBJ1-4	TRBV10-2	few	-	CASSPIGGVIGGEKLFF	TGCGCCAGCAGCCCCATCGGCGGGGTCATTGGGGGGGAAAAACTGTTTTTT
TRBJ2-3	TRBV5-5	-	TRBD2	CASSFRLAGATDTQYF	TGTGCCAGCAGCTTCCGACTAGCGGGAGCCACAGATACGCAGTATTTT
TRBJ1-1	TRBV7-9	-	TRBD1	CASSLSQGENTEAFF	TGTGCCAGCAGCCTTTCACAGGGGGAGAACACTGAAGCTTTCTTT
TRBJ1-2	TRBV10-2	-	-	CASSESLSFYGYTF	TGCGCCAGCAGTGAGTCCCTGAGTTTCTATGGCTACACCTTC